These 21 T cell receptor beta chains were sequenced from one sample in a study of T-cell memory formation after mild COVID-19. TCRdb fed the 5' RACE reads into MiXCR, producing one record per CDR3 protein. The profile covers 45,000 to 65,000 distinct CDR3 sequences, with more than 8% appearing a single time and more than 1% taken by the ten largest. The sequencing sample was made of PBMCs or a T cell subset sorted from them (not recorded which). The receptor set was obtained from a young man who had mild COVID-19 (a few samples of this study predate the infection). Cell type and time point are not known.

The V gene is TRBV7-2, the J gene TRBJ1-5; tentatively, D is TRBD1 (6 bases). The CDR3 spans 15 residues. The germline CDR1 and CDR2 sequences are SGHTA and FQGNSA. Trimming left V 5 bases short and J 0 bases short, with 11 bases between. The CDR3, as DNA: TGTGCCAGCAGCAGGACAGTTTATAGCAATCAGCCCCAGCATTTT. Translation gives CASSRTVYSNQPQHF.

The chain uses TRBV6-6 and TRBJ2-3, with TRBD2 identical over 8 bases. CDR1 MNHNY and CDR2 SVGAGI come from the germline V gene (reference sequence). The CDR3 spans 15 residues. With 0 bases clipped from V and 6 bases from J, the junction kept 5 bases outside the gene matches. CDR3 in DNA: TGTGCCAGCAGTTACTCGATCAGCGGGGGTGATACGCAGTATTTT. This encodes CASSYSISGGDTQYF.

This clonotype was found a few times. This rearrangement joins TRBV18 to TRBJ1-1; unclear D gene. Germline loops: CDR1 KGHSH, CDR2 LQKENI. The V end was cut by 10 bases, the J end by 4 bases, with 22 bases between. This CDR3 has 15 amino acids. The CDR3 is CATRPPAVGGTEAFF. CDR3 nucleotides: TGTGCCACCAGACCGCCGGCGGTCGGTGGCACTGAAGCTTTCTTT.

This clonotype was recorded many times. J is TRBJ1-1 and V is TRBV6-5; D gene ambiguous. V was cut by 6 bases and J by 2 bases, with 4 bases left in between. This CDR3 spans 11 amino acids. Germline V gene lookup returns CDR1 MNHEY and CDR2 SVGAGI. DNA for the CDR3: TGTGCCAGCAGGCTCAACACTGAAGCTTTCTTT. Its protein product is CASRLNTEAFF.

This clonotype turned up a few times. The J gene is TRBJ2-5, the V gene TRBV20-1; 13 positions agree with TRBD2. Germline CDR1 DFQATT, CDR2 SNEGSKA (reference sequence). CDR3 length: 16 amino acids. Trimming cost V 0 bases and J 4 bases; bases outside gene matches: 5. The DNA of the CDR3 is TGCAGTGCTAGAGATTGGACTAGCGGGGGAGGAGAGACCCAGTACTTC. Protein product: CSARDWTSGGGETQYF.

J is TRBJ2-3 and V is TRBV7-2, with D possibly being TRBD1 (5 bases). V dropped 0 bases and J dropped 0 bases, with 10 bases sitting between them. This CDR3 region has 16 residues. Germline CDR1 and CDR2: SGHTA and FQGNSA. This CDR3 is CASSLAPWGSTDTQYF. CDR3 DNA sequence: TGTGCCAGCAGCTTAGCGCCGTGGGGCAGCACAGATACGCAGTATTTT.

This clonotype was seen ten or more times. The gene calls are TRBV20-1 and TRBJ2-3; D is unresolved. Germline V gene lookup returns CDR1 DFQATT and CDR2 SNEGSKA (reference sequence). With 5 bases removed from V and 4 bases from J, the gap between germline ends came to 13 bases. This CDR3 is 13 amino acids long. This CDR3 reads CSASPSESDTQYF. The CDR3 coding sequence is TGCAGTGCTTCCCCTTCAGAGTCAGATACGCAGTATTTT.

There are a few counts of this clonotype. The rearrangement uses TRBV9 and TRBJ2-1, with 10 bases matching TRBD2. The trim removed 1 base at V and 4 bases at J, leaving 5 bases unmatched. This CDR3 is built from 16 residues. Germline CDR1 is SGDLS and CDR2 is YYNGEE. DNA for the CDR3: TGTGCCAGCAGCGTATTAGCGGGGGGACCATACAATGAGCAGTTCTTC. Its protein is CASSVLAGGPYNEQFF.

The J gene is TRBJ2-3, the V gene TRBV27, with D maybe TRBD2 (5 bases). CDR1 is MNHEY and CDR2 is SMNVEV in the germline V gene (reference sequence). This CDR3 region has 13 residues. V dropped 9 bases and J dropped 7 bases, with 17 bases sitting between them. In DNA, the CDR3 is TGTGCCAGTGCGTCGGGGAAGTGGAATACGCAGTATTTT. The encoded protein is CASASGKWNTQYF.

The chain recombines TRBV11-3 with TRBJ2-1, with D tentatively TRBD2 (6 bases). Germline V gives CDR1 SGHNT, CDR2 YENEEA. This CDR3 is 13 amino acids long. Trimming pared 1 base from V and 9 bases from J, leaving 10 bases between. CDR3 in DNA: TGTGCCAGCAGCTTAGTAGCGGCAGGTGAGCAGTTCTTC. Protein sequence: CASSLVAAGEQFF.

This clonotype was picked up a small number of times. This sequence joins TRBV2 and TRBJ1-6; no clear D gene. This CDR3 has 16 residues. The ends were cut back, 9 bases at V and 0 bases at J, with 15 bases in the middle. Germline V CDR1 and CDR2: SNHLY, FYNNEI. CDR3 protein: CARRDSKVSYNSPLHF. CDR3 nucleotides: TGTGCCAGAAGGGATTCTAAGGTCTCCTATAATTCACCCCTCCACTTT.

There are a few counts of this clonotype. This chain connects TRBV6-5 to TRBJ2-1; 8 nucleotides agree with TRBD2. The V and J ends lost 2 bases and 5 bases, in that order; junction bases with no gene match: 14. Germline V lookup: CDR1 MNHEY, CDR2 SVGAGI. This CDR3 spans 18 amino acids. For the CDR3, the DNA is TGTGCCAGCAGTTACGGCCCTGAGCCGGGACTAGATCACAATGAGCAGTTCTTC. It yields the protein CASSYGPEPGLDHNEQFF.

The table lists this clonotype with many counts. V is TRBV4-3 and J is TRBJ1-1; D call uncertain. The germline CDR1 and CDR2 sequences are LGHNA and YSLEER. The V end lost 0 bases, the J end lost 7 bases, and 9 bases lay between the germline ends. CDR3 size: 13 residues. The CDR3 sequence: CASSQEHWGEAFF. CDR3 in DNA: TGCGCCAGCAGCCAAGAACATTGGGGTGAAGCTTTCTTT.

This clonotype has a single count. CDR3 coding DNA: TGCAGCGTTGAAGAAGGGATGAACACTGAAGCTTTCTTT. It is translated as CSVEEGMNTEAFF. V gene TRBV29-1 combines with J gene TRBJ1-1; D ambiguous. Germline CDR1 reads SQVTM; CDR2 reads ANQGSEA. The CDR3 runs to 13 residues. The V gene lost 0 bases and the J gene lost 0 bases, with 5 bases spanning the gap. The full variable domain, in which reference TRBV29-1 and TRBJ1-1 provide the parts outside the CDR3, is SAVISQKPSRDICQRGTSLTIQCQVDSQVTMMFWYRQQPGQSLTLIATANQGSEATYESGFVIDKFPISRPNLTFSTLTVSNMSPEDSSIYLCSVEEGMNTEAFFGQGTRLTVV.

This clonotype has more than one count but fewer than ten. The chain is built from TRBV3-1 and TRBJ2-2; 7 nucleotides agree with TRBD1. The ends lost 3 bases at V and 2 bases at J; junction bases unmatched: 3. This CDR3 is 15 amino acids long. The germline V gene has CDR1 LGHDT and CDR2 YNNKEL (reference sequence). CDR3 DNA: TGTGCCAGCAGCCACAGACAGGGTAACACCGGGGAGCTGTTTTTT. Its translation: CASSHRQGNTGELFF. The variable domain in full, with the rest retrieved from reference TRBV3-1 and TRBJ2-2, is DTAVSQTPKYLVTQMGNDKSIKCEQNLGHDTMYWYKQDSKKFLKIMFSYNNKELIINETVPNRFSPKSPDKAHLNLHINSLELGDSAVYFCASSHRQGNTGELFFGEGSRLTVL.

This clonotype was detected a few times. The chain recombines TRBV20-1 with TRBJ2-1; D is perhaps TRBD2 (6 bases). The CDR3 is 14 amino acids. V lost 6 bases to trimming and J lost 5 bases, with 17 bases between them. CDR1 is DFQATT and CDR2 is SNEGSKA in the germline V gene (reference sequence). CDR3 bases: TGCAGTGCATCTCGGGGGTCTCGGGACAATGAGCAGTTCTTC. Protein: CSASRGSRDNEQFF.

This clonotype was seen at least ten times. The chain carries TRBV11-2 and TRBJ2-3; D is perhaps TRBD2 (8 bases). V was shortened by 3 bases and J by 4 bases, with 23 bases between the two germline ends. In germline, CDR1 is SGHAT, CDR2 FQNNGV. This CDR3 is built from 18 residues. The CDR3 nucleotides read TGTGCCAGCAGCTTGGGCATATCGGGACTAGGGGGCGCAGATACGCAGTATTTT. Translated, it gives CASSLGISGLGGADTQYF. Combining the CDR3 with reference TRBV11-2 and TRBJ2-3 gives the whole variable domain EAGVAQSPRYKIIEKRQSVAFWCNPISGHATLYWYQQILGQGPKLLIQFQNNGVVDDSQLPKDRFSAERLKGVDSTLKIQPAKLEDSAVYLCASSLGISGLGGADTQYFGPGTRLTVL.

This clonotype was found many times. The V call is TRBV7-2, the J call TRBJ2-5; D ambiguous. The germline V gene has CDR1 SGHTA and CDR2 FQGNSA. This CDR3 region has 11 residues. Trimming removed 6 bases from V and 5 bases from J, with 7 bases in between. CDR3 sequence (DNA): TGTGCCAGCAGGATGGGGGAGACCCAGTACTTC. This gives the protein CASRMGETQYF.

DNA for the CDR3: TGTGCCAGCAGCTTAGTCCCCGAGACCGGCGAGCAGTACTTC. It encodes CASSLVPETGEQYF. This chain joins TRBV7-2 and TRBJ2-7, with unresolved D. CDR1 is SGHTA and CDR2 is FQGNSA in the germline V gene. The CDR3 covers 14 residues. With 1 base removed from V and 6 bases from J, the gap between germline ends came to 13 bases.

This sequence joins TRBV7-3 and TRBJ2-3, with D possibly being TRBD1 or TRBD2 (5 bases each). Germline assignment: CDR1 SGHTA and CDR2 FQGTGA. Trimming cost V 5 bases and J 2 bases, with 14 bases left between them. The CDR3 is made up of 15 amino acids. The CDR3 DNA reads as TGTGCCAGCAGCCGGCCGGGGCGGCCCACAGATACGCAGTATTTT. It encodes CASSRPGRPTDTQYF.

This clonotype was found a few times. In DNA form, the CDR3 reads TGTGCCACCAGGGGGGGGGGAGGCGACGAGCAGTTCTTC. It yields the protein CATRGGGGDEQFF. V is TRBV24-1 and J is TRBJ2-1, with 7 bases fitting TRBD2. Germline CDR1 is KGHDR and CDR2 is SFDVKD. This CDR3 contains 13 residues. Trimming at V came to 7 bases and at J to 10 bases, leaving 9 bases not matched to a gene.